The clone carrying this TCR beta chain came up a few times. The antigen is unknown. Whole-study findings and limits: Tumor memory CD4+ T cell TCR gene usage was found to cluster with blood and lymph node memory CD4+ cells and with lymph node naive CD4+ cells. Tumor Tregs overlapped most with tumor, then blood, naive CD4+ cells. The larger cohort examined one V-J beta rearrangement, not whole repertoires.

Semi-nested PCR with Nested Universal Primer A followed constant-region reverse priming of full-length variable regions. TCRdb used MiXCR to reprocess the 5' RACE reads, holding one entry per CDR3 protein. The data contain approximately 41,000 distinct CDR3 sequences, around 30% of them seen just once; the ten biggest clones take up 3.5% to 4.5%. Germline V lookup: CDR1 MDHEN, CDR2 SYDVKM. The CDR3 consists of 17 residues. Trimming cost V 6 bases and J 0 bases, with 21 bases left between them. The sample was memory CD4+ T cells sorted from a lymph node. Subset in this sample: memory CD4+ T cells, CD4+CD45RO+CD25-. The rearrangement links TRBV28 to TRBJ2-7; maybe TRBD2 (5 bases). The source is a female donor with breast cancer. In nucleotides, the CDR3 is TGTGCCAGCAGCCCCCCCCCTGGACTTCCGAGCTCCTACGAGCAGTACTTC. Translated, it gives CASSPPPGLPSSYEQYF.